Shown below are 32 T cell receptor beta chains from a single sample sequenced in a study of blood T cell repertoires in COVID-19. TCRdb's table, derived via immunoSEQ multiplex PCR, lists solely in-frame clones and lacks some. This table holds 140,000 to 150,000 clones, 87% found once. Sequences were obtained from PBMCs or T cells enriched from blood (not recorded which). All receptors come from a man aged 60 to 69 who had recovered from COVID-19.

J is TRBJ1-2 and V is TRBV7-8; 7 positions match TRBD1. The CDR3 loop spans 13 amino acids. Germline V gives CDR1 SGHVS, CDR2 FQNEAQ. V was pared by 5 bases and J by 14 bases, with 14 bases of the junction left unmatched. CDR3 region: CASSPAEGAAGTF. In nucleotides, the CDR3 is TGTGCCAGCAGCCCAGCGGAGGGGGCGGCCGGGACCTTC.

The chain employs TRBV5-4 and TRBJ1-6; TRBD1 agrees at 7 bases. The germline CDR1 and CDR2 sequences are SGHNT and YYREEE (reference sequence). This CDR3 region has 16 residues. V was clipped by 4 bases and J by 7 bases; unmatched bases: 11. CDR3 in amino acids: CASSVNLGQRNSPLHF. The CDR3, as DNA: TGTGCCAGCAGCGTGAATTTGGGACAGAGAAATTCACCCCTCCACTTT.

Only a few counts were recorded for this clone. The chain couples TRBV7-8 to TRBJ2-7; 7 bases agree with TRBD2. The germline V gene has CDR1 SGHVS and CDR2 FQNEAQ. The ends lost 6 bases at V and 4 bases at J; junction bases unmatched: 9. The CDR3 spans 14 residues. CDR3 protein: CASREAGREYEQYF. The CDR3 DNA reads TGTGCCAGCAGGGAAGCGGGGCGTGAATACGAGCAGTACTTC.

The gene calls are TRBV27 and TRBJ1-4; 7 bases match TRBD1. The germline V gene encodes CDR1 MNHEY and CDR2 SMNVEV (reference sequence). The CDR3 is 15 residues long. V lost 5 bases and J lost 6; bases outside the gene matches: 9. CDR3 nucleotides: TGTGCCAGCAGTCACGGGACAGATCAAGATGAAAAACTGTTTTTT. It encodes CASSHGTDQDEKLFF.

The DNA of the CDR3 is TGTGCCAGCAGCTTGATCCTAGCGGGGGACAATGAGCAGTTCTTC. Protein: CASSLILAGDNEQFF. This chain connects TRBV5-6 to TRBJ2-1, with 10 bases matching TRBD2. The CDR3 has 15 residues. Germline CDR1 reads SGHDT; CDR2 reads YYEEEE. Trimming removed 1 base from V and 5 bases from J; junction bases left unmatched: 3. Based on the CDR3 plus reference TRBV5-6 and TRBJ2-1, the full variable domain is DAGVTQSPTHLIKTRGQQVTLRCSPKSGHDTVSWYQQALGQGPQFIFQYYEEEERQRGNFPDRFSGHQFPNYSSELNVNALLLGDSALYLCASSLILAGDNEQFFGPGTRLTVL.

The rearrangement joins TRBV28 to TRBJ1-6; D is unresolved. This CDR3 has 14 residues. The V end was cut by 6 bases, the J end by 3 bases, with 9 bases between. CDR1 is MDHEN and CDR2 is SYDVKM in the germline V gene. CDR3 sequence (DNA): TGTGCCAGCAGCCCCGGGGACTATAATTCACCCCTCCACTTT. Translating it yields CASSPGDYNSPLHF.

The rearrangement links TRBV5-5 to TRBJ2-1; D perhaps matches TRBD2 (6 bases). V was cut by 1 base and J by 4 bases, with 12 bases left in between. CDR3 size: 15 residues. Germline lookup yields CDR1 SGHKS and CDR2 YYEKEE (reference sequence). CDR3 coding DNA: TGTGCCAGCAGCTTGACGGGAGATAGGTACAATGAGCAGTTCTTC. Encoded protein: CASSLTGDRYNEQFF.

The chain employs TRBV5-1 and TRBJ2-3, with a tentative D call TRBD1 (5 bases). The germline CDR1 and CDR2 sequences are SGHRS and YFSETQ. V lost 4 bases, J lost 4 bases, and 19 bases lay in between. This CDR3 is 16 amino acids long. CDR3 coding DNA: TGCGCCAGCAGCAGGTCGGTCACCCAGGGTCCAGATACGCAGTATTTT. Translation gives CASSRSVTQGPDTQYF.

The CDR3 DNA follows: TGTGCCAGCAGCCCAGGGGTCGTTACCGGGACAGCTCGCACAGATACGCAGTATTTT. It yields the protein CASSPGVVTGTARTDTQYF. This sequence joins TRBV7-9 and TRBJ2-3, with 7 bases that match TRBD1. The CDR3 has 19 residues. Looked up from germline, CDR1 is SEHNR and CDR2 is FQNEAQ (reference sequence). V shed 5 bases, J shed 1 base, and the junction held 18 bases outside the gene matches.

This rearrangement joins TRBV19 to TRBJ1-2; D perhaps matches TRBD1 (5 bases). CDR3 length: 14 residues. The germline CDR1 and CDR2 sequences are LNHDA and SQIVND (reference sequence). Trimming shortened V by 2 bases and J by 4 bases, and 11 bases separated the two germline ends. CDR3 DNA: TGTGCCAGTAGTATAAACAGGCTGCTCTATGGCTACACCTTC. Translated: CASSINRLLYGYTF. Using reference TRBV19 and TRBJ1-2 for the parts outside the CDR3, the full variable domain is DGGITQSPKYLFRKEGQNVTLSCEQNLNHDAMYWYRQDPGQGLRLIYYSQIVNDFQKGDIAEGYSVSREKKESFPLTVTSAQKNPTAFYLCASSINRLLYGYTFGSGTRLTVV.

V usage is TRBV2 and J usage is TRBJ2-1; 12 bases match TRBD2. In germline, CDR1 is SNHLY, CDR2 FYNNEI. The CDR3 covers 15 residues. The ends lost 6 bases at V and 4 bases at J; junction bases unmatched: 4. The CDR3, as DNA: TGTGCCAGCAGGCGACTAGCGGGAGCATACAATGAGCAGTTCTTC. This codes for CASRRLAGAYNEQFF. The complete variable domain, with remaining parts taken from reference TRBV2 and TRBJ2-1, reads EPEVTQTPSHQVTQMGQEVILRCVPISNHLYFYWYRQILGQKVEFLVSFYNNEISEKSEIFDDQFSVERPDGSNFTLKIRSTKLEDSAMYFCASRRLAGAYNEQFFGPGTRLTVL.

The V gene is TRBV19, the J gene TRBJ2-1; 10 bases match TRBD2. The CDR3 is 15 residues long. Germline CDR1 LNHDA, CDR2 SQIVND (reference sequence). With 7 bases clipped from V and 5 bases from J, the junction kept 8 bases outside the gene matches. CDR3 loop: CASTFRGLADNEQFF. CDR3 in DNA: TGTGCCAGTACCTTTCGAGGACTAGCGGACAATGAGCAGTTCTTC.

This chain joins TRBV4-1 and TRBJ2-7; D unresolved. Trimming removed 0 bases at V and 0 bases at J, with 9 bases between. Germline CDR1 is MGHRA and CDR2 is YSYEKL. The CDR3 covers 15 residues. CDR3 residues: CASSQDGQVSYEQYF. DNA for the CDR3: TGCGCCAGCAGCCAAGATGGGCAGGTCTCCTACGAGCAGTACTTC.

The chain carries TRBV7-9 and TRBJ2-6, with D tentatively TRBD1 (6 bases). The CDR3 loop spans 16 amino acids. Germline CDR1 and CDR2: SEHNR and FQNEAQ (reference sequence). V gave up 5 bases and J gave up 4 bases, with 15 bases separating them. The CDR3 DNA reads TGTGCCAGCAGCCCTTTCCCAGGGGCGGGGGCCAACGTCCTGACTTTC. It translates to CASSPFPGAGANVLTF. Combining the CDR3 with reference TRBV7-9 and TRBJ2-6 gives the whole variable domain DTGVSQNPRHKITKRGQNVTFRCDPISEHNRLYWYRQTLGQGPEFLTYFQNEAQLEKSRLLSDRFSAERPKGSFSTLEIQRTEQGDSAMYLCASSPFPGAGANVLTFGAGSRLTVL.

CDR3 region: CASSVPQTLFF. DNA for the CDR3: TGTGCCAGCAGTGTACCCCAAACACTGTTTTTT. The chain recombines TRBV2 with TRBJ2-2, with D uncertain. Trimming removed 4 bases at V and 14 bases at J, with 11 bases between. From germline, CDR1 is SNHLY and CDR2 FYNNEI. The CDR3 spans 11 residues.

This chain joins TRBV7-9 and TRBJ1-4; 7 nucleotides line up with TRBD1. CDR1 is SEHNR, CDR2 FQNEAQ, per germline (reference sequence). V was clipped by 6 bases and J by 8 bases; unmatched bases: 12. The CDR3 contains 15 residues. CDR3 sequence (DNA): TGTGCCAGCAGGGCCAACACAGGGGCAGGAGAAAAACTGTTTTTT. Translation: CASRANTGAGEKLFF.

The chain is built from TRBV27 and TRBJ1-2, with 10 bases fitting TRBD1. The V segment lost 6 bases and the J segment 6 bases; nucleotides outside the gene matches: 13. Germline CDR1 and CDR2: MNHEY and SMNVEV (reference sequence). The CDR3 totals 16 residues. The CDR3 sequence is CASSQGGGTGADGYTF. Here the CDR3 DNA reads TGTGCCAGCAGCCAAGGAGGGGGGACAGGGGCGGATGGCTACACCTTC.

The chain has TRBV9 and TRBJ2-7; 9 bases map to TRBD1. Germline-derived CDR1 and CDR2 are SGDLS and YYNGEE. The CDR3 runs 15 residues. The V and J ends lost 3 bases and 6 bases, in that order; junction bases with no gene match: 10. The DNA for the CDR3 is TGTGCCAGCAGCGGCCGGGACAGGGTCCTATGCGAGCAGTACTTC. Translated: CASSGRDRVLCEQYF. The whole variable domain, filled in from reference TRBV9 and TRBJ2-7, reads DSGVTQTPKHLITATGQRVTLRCSPRSGDLSVYWYQQSLDQGLQFLIQYYNGEERAKGNILERFSAQQFPDLHSELNLSSLELGDSALYFCASSGRDRVLCEQYFGPGTRLTVT.

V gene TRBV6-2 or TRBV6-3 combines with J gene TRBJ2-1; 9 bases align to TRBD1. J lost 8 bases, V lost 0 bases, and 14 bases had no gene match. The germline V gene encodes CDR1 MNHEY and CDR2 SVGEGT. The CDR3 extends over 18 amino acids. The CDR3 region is CASSYSFLLGTGKDEQFF. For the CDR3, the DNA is TGTGCCAGCAGTTACTCCTTTTTGTTGGGGACAGGGAAGGATGAGCAGTTCTTC.

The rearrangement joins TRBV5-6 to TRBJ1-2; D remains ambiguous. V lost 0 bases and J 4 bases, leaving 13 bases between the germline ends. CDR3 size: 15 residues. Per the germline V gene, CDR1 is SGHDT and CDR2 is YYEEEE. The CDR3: CASSLGPTSPYGYTF. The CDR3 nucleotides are TGTGCCAGCAGCTTGGGGCCGACTAGCCCCTATGGCTACACCTTC. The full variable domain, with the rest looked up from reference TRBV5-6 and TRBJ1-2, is DAGVTQSPTHLIKTRGQQVTLRCSPKSGHDTVSWYQQALGQGPQFIFQYYEEEERQRGNFPDRFSGHQFPNYSSELNVNALLLGDSALYLCASSLGPTSPYGYTFGSGTRLTVV.

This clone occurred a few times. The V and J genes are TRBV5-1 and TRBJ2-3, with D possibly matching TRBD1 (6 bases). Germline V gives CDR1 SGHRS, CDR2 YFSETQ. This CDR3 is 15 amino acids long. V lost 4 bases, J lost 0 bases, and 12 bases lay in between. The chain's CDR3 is CASSRLQGSTDTQYF. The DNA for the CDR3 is TGCGCCAGCAGCAGACTGCAGGGGAGCACAGATACGCAGTATTTT.

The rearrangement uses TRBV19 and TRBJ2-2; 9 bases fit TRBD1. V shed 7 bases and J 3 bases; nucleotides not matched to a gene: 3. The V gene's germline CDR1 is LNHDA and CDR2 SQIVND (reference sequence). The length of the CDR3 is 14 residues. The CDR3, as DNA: TGTGCCAGTACCAGGGACAGGGACACCGGGGAGCTGTTTTTT. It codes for CASTRDRDTGELFF.

The CDR3 is CASSQVSGRAISYEQYF. CDR3 nucleotide sequence: TGTGCCAGCAGCCAAGTGTCTGGGCGGGCGATCTCCTACGAGCAGTACTTC. V usage is TRBV4-2 and J usage is TRBJ2-7; tentative D call: TRBD2 (5 bases). CDR3 size: 17 residues. V lost 1 base and J lost 0, with 16 bases in between. CDR1 and CDR2 from the germline V gene are LGHNA and YNFKEQ.

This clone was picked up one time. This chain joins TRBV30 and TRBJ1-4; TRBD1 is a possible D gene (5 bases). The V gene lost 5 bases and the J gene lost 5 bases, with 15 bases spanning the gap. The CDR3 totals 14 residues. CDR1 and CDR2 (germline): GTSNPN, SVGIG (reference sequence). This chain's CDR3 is CAWSPGTDNEKLFF. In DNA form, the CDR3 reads TGTGCCTGGTCCCCCGGGACTGACAATGAAAAACTGTTTTTT.

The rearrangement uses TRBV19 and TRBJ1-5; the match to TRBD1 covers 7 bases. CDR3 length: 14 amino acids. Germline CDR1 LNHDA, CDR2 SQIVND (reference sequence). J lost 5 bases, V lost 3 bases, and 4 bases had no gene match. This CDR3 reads CASSIQGGYQPQHF. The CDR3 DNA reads TGTGCCAGTAGTATTCAAGGGGGCTATCAGCCCCAGCATTTT.

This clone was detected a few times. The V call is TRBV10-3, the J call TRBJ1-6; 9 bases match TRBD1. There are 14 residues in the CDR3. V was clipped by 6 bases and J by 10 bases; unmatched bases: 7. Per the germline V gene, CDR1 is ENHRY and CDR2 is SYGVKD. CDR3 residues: CAISPGQGDSPLHF. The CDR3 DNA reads TGTGCCATCAGCCCGGGACAGGGTGACTCACCCCTCCACTTT.

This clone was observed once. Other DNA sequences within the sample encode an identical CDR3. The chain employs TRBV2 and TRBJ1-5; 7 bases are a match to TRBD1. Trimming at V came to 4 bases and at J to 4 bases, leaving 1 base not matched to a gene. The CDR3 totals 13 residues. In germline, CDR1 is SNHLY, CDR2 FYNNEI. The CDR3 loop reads CASSGQGNQPQHF. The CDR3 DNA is TGTGCCAGCAGTGGACAGGGTAATCAGCCCCAGCATTTT.

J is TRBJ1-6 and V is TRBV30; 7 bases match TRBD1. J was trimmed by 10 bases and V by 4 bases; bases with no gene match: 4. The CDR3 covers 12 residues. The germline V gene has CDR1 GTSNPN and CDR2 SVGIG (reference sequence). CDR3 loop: CAWTPGGSPLHF. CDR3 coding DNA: TGTGCCTGGACGCCAGGGGGATCACCCCTCCACTTT.

CDR3 sequence reads: CAWSVGGGQPQHF. The DNA of the CDR3 is TGTGCCTGGAGTGTAGGGGGCGGTCAGCCCCAGCATTTT. The gene calls are TRBV30 and TRBJ1-5, with 7 bases matching TRBD1. V was clipped by 0 bases and J by 6 bases; unmatched bases: 2. The CDR3 sequence is 13 residues long. Germline V gives CDR1 GTSNPN, CDR2 SVGIG (reference sequence).

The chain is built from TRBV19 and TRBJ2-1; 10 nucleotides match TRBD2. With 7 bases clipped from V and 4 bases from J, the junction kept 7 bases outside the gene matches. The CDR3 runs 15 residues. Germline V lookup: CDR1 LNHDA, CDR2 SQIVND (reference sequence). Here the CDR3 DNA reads TGTGCCAGTACCCTAGCGGGAGAGGGGTACAATGAGCAGTTCTTC. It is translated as CASTLAGEGYNEQFF.

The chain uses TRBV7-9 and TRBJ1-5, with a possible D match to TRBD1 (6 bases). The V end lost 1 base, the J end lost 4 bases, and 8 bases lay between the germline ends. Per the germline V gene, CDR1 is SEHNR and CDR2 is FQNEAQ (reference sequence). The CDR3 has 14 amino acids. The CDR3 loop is CASSLGTANQPQHF. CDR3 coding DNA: TGTGCCAGCAGCTTAGGGACAGCAAATCAGCCCCAGCATTTT.

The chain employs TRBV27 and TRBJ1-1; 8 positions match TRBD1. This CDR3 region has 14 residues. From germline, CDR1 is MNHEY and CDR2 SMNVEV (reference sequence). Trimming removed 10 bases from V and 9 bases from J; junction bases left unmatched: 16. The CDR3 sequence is CATQLTGGVGQAFF. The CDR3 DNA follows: TGTGCCACCCAACTTACAGGGGGAGTTGGTCAAGCTTTCTTT.